This T cell receptor beta chain was captured in a study of blood T cells in healthy people across ages. Study-level information: About one barcoded beta molecule was captured per two T cells (by template switching). Study-wide results and caveats: Strongly correlated with naive T cell percentage was TCR beta diversity. Aged donors had fewer naive CD4+ cells and lower diversity than long-lived donors.

In its sample, this clonotype was seen many times. Its antigen is not known. A second roughly 6 to 12 cycle PCR used barcoded and J-beta primers. From the 5' RACE reads, TCRdb called clonotypes with MiXCR, one entry per CDR3 protein. The data contain around 670,000 distinct CDR3 sequences, about 30% of them singletons. Trimming took 6 bases from V and 3 from J, leaving 12 bases between them. The CDR3 contains 13 residues. Germline CDR1 SGHTA, CDR2 FQGNSA. This chain joins TRBV7-2 and TRBJ2-7, with D uncertain. Sequencing input: blood. This receptor was identified in a woman over 75 in good health. This chain's CDR3 is CASSTGGFYEQYF. The CDR3, as DNA: TGTGCCAGCAGTACCGGTGGCTTCTACGAGCAGTACTTC. The whole variable domain, remainder taken from reference TRBV7-2 and TRBJ2-7, is GAGVSQSPSNKVTEKGKDVELRCDPISGHTALYWYRQSLGQGLEFLIYFQGNSAPDKSGLPSDRFSAERTGGSVSTLTIQRTQQEDSAVYLCASSTGGFYEQYFGPGTRLTVT.